This T cell receptor beta chain was identified in a study of beta chain features in type 1 diabetes. Study findings and constraints: The study found fewer insertions and more deletions at VDJ junctions in type 1 diabetes patients.

On this clone: The antigen is unknown.

As every portion of the isolated RNA was reverse transcribed, the sequencing read expressed TCRB transcripts. Naive, central memory and regulatory T cell samples came to a mean of approximately 4 million reads. Sequencing was performed with immunoSEQ multiplex PCR; in TCRdb, only in-frame clones are kept and a portion is missing. The sample shows around 150,000 clones, about 8.1% of them seen only once. A single heparinised draw of approximately 100 mL on average was taken per donor. All sorted populations exceeded 95% purity. The germline V gene encodes CDR1 SGDLS and CDR2 YYNGEE. This CDR3 spans 13 amino acids. Trimming removed 0 bases at V and 4 bases at J, with 7 bases between.

The specimen was central memory CD4+ T cells from blood. This TCR was sampled from a man aged 18 to 30 in good health. This rearrangement joins TRBV9 to TRBJ2-5; D possibly corresponds to TRBD2 (6 bases). The CDR3 here is CASSVAGRETQYF. The CDR3 DNA reads as TGTGCCAGCAGCGTAGCCGGGAGAGAGACCCAGTACTTC.